Each of the 5 T cell receptor beta chains below was sequenced from the same sample in a study of cytomegalovirus exposure and HLA in healthy donors. The PCR had 60 Vbeta and 13 Jbeta primers. Method: immunoSEQ multiplex PCR; TCRdb's copy keeps in-frame clones and lacks some. In the table there are 150,000 to 200,000 clones, around 79% of which are singletons. What was sequenced was PBMCs. These receptors were collected from a woman aged 50 to 60 in good health and CMV-seronegative.

This clone was recorded a few times. The chain couples TRBV4-3 to TRBJ2-3, with D perhaps matching TRBD2 (6 bases). The CDR3 totals 14 residues. V lost 1 base and J 5 bases, leaving 10 bases between the germline ends. Germline values: CDR1 LGHNA, CDR2 YSLEER. The CDR3 bases are TGCGCCAGCAGCCAAGGGGCTAGCGTAGATACGCAGTATTTT. Translation: CASSQGASVDTQYF.

This chain links TRBV11-2 with TRBJ2-1; 11 bases are a match to TRBD2. Germline V CDR1 and CDR2: SGHAT, FQNNGV. The CDR3 runs to 16 residues. Trimming removed 5 bases from V and 3 bases from J; junction bases left unmatched: 6. CDR3 coding DNA: TGTGCCAGCAGCCCCCTACTAGCGGGGGTCTACAATGAGCAGTTCTTC. Protein product: CASSPLLAGVYNEQFF.

This clone has just one count. The genes are TRBV7-2 and TRBJ1-6; D possibly corresponds to TRBD1 (5 bases). Germline V gene data show CDR1 as SGHTA and CDR2 as FQGNSA. V was pared by 0 bases and J by 7 bases, with 10 bases between. This CDR3 region has 15 residues. The CDR3 protein is CASSLAVGANSPLHF. CDR3 coding DNA: TGTGCCAGCAGCTTAGCGGTAGGGGCGAATTCACCCCTCCACTTT.

This chain uses TRBV5-6 with TRBJ1-5; 7 bases fit TRBD1. V lost 3 bases and J lost 7; bases outside the gene matches: 10. Germline V gene lookup returns CDR1 SGHDT and CDR2 YYEEEE. This CDR3 contains 15 residues. The chain's CDR3 is CASSYMTGTSQPQHF. For the CDR3, the DNA is TGTGCCAGCAGCTATATGACAGGGACGAGCCAGCCCCAGCATTTT.

The chain is built from TRBV7-2 and TRBJ2-3; a possible D gene is TRBD2 (5 bases). Trimming took off 5 bases at V and 0 bases at J, with 12 bases between the two ends. Germline values: CDR1 SGHTA, CDR2 FQGNSA. The CDR3 has 15 residues. CDR3 sequence: CASSPISESTDTQYF. In DNA, the CDR3 is TGTGCCAGCAGCCCTATTAGCGAGAGCACAGATACGCAGTATTTT.